The clone carrying this T cell receptor beta chain was counted between two and nine times. These oral cavity squamous cell carcinomas were HPV-negative and locally advanced. The data were obtained in a study of neoadjuvant anti-PD-1 for oral cavity cancer. Six replicates per PBMC sample, mostly from roughly 470 ng of genomic DNA. Assay: immunoSEQ multiplex PCR; the TCRdb copy retains only in-frame clones and omits some. The sample records around 16,000 clones, 60% to 80% being singletons. This receptor was obtained from a person aged 40 to 85 with oral cavity squamous cell carcinoma. The material was PBMCs, obtained before nivolumab (anti-PD-1) treatment.

This CDR3 reads CAISAGRGSVTEQYF. The CDR3 DNA follows: TGTGCCATCAGTGCGGGTAGGGGGAGCGTTACCGAGCAGTACTTC. The rearrangement joins TRBV10-3 to TRBJ2-7; maybe TRBD1 (6 bases). The CDR3 is 15 residues long. Trimming left V 4 bases short and J 6 bases short, with 19 bases between. Germline V gene lookup returns CDR1 ENHRY and CDR2 SYGVKD.